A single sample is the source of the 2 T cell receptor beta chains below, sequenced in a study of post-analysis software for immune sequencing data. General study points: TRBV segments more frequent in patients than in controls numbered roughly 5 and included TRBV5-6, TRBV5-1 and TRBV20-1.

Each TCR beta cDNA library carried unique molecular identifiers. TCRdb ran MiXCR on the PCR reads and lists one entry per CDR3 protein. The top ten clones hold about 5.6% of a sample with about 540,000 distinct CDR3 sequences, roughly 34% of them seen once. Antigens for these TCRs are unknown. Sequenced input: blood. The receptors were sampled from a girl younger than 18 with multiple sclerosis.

Here the CDR3 DNA reads TGTGCCAGCAGCCTACAGAGATCTGGGGCCAACGTCCTGACTTTC. It codes for CASSLQRSGANVLTF. This chain joins TRBV7-6 and TRBJ2-6; D is undetermined. This CDR3 is built from 15 residues. Germline CDR1 SGHVS, CDR2 FNYEAQ. The V gene lost 5 bases and the J gene lost 1 base, with 9 bases spanning the gap.

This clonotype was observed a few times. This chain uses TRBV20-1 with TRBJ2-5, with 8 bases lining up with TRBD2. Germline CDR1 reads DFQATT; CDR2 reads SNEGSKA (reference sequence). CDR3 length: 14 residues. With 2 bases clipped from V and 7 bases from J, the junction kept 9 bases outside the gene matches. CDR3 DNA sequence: TGCAGTGCTAGACGTGGCGGGGGGTTCGGGACCCAGTACTTC. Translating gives CSARRGGGFGTQYF.